These 28 T cell receptor beta chains were all obtained from the same sample, sequenced in a study of T cell changes during pregnancy in multiple sclerosis. Profiled with immunoSEQ multiplex PCR; TCRdb holds only in-frame clones, not every one. The data contain about 71,000 clones, more than 85% of them singletons. The source was CD8+ T cells from peripheral blood mononuclear cells, collected before pregnancy. Receptors were obtained from a female donor with multiple sclerosis, enrolled in a pregnancy study.

The chain joins TRBV5-1 to TRBJ1-2, with TRBD1 identical over 9 bases. This CDR3 contains 16 residues. The V gene's germline CDR1 is SGHRS and CDR2 YFSETQ. Trimming took 0 bases from V and 5 from J; bases not matched to a gene: 8. The CDR3 here is CASSLGNRGRRYGYTF. CDR3 DNA: TGCGCCAGCAGCTTGGGGAACAGGGGGCGAAGATATGGCTACACCTTC.

The chain joins TRBV7-9 to TRBJ2-7; D ambiguous. Germline V gene lookup returns CDR1 SEHNR and CDR2 FQNEAQ (reference sequence). Between the trimmed V and J ends, which lost 1 base and 5 bases, there was a span of 9 bases. This CDR3 spans 13 amino acids. Here the CDR3 reads CASSLESADEQYF. The CDR3 nucleotides read TGTGCCAGCAGCTTAGAGTCGGCGGACGAGCAGTACTTC.

The chain recombines TRBV29-1 with TRBJ2-7, with TRBD1 matching 9 bases. Looked up from germline, CDR1 is SQVTM and CDR2 is ANQGSEA. V dropped 0 bases and J dropped 3; count of bases not matched to a gene: 6. This CDR3 spans 15 amino acids. CDR3 sequence reads: CSVEDGGTGSYEQYF. The DNA of the CDR3 is TGCAGCGTTGAAGATGGGGGGACAGGGAGCTACGAGCAGTACTTC.

This chain links TRBV13 with TRBJ2-1; a possible D gene is TRBD2 (5 bases). Germline CDR1 is PRHDT and CDR2 is FYEKMQ (reference sequence). The V gene lost 4 bases and the J gene lost 5 bases, with 12 bases spanning the gap. CDR3 length: 14 amino acids. CDR3 DNA: TGTGCCAGCAGCTCCAAGGAGGTCGACAATGAGCAGTTCTTC. It codes for CASSSKEVDNEQFF.

The chain joins TRBV7-6 to TRBJ2-7; a weak D match, TRBD2 (6 bases). V shed 0 bases and J shed 3 bases, with 12 bases lying between them. Per germline, CDR1 SGHVS and CDR2 FNYEAQ. This CDR3 contains 15 residues. The DNA for the CDR3 is TGTGCCAGCAGCTTAGCAGGCAGGGAGGACTACGAGCAGTACTTC. This translates into CASSLAGREDYEQYF.

The chain is built from TRBV10-2 and TRBJ2-1; 15 nucleotides match TRBD2. In germline, CDR1 is WSHSY, CDR2 SAAADI. The V and J ends lost 7 bases and 6 bases, in that order; junction bases with no gene match: 4. The CDR3 loop spans 15 amino acids. CDR3 DNA: TGCGCCAGCACTAGGACTAGCGGGGGGGGCAATGAGCAGTTCTTC. Translating gives CASTRTSGGGNEQFF.

The V gene is TRBV6-5, the J gene TRBJ2-7; the D gene is possibly TRBD2 (5 bases). The germline V gene has CDR1 MNHEY and CDR2 SVGAGI. The V end was cut by 0 bases, the J end by 3 bases, with 12 bases between. The CDR3 is made up of 15 amino acids. The CDR3 protein is CASSYSRLPVYEQYF. As DNA, the CDR3 is TGTGCCAGCAGTTACTCGAGACTACCTGTCTACGAGCAGTACTTC.

This clone was seen only once. V gene TRBV30 combines with J gene TRBJ2-3; perhaps TRBD2 as D (7 bases). Germline CDR1 GTSNPN, CDR2 SVGIG (reference sequence). The CDR3 covers 14 residues. Deletions cut 1 base from V and 4 bases from J, with 12 bases between. CDR3 nucleotide sequence: TGTGCCTGGAGTGGGACGGGGGGCGCAGATACGCAGTATTTT. Protein product: CAWSGTGGADTQYF.

The genes are TRBV7-9 and TRBJ1-4, with D perhaps matching TRBD1 (5 bases). This CDR3 spans 15 amino acids. Germline V gene lookup returns CDR1 SEHNR and CDR2 FQNEAQ (reference sequence). Trimming left V 3 bases short and J 8 bases short, with 16 bases between. CDR3 region: CASSFEAGRQEKLFF. The CDR3 DNA sequence: TGTGCCAGCAGCTTCGAGGCGGGGAGACAGGAAAAACTGTTTTTT.

The rearrangement joins TRBV2 to TRBJ2-3, with 11 bases fitting TRBD2. The CDR3 runs 16 residues. Germline V CDR1 and CDR2: SNHLY, FYNNEI. V lost 4 bases to trimming and J lost 5 bases; unmatched junction nucleotides: 8. CDR3 DNA sequence: TGTGCCAGCAGTGGGATAGCGGGGGGGCCCATAGATACGCAGTATTTT. Translating it yields CASSGIAGGPIDTQYF.

The V and J genes are TRBV10-2 and TRBJ2-5, with 11 nucleotides matching TRBD1. Germline V gives CDR1 WSHSY, CDR2 SAAADI. J gave up 5 bases and V 8 bases, and 10 bases lay outside the gene matches. There are 15 residues in the CDR3. The CDR3 DNA follows: TGCGCCAGCGGAACCGCCGGGACAGGGGGTGAGACCCAGTACTTC. Protein product: CASGTAGTGGETQYF.

In nucleotides, the CDR3 is TGTGCCAGCAGCCAGGCCCTTAAAGGATCACCCCTCCACTTT. It translates to CASSQALKGSPLHF. The chain is built from TRBV7-9 and TRBJ1-6; D is uncertain. V lost 5 bases and J 10 bases, leaving 15 bases between the germline ends. Germline V lookup: CDR1 SEHNR, CDR2 FQNEAQ (reference sequence). The CDR3 spans 14 residues.

The V call is TRBV6-1, the J call TRBJ2-7; D is perhaps TRBD1 (7 bases). Trimming shortened V by 2 bases and J by 7 bases, and 15 bases separated the two germline ends. This CDR3 has 14 residues. The V gene's germline CDR1 is MNHNS and CDR2 SASEGT. CDR3 in amino acids: CASSEWDSAGEQYF. CDR3 nucleotides: TGTGCCAGCAGTGAATGGGACAGTGCGGGGGAGCAGTACTTC.

This sequence joins TRBV28 and TRBJ2-7, with TRBD1 as a possible D gene (6 bases). Germline V gene lookup returns CDR1 MDHEN and CDR2 SYDVKM. This CDR3 region has 11 residues. Trimming left V 8 bases short and J 6 bases short, with 11 bases between. For the CDR3, the DNA is TGTGCCAGCCTAGTAGGGGGCGAGCAGTACTTC. Amino acid sequence: CASLVGGEQYF.

This chain joins TRBV14 and TRBJ1-1; 8 nucleotides line up with TRBD1. The CDR3 covers 15 residues. V shed 5 bases, J shed 0 bases, and the junction held 5 bases outside the gene matches. The germline gives CDR1 SGHDN, CDR2 FVKESK. This CDR3 reads CASSIYRGMNTEAFF. The CDR3 nucleotides read TGTGCCAGCAGCATTTACAGGGGGATGAACACTGAAGCTTTCTTT. Full variable domain (missing parts from reference TRBV14 and TRBJ1-1): EAGVTQFPSHSVIEKGQTVTLRCDPISGHDNLYWYRRVMGKEIKFLLHFVKESKQDESGMPNNRFLAERTGGTYSTLKVQPAELEDSGVYFCASSIYRGMNTEAFFGQGTRLTVV.

The chain recombines TRBV9 with TRBJ1-6; a possible D gene is TRBD1 (5 bases). Looked up from germline, CDR1 is SGDLS and CDR2 is YYNGEE. This CDR3 is 15 amino acids long. V lost 0 bases to trimming and J lost 1 base, with 5 bases between them. The CDR3 region is CASSVEGSYNSPLHF. In DNA, the CDR3 is TGTGCCAGCAGCGTAGAGGGGTCCTATAATTCACCCCTCCACTTT.

The rearrangement links TRBV6-5 to TRBJ2-3; 10 nucleotides align to TRBD2. Germline V gene data show CDR1 as MNHEY and CDR2 as SVGAGI. This CDR3 contains 14 residues. The V and J ends lost 5 bases and 4 bases, in that order; junction bases with no gene match: 3. CDR3 protein: CASSQSGGADTQYF. DNA for the CDR3: TGTGCCAGCAGTCAAAGCGGGGGGGCAGATACGCAGTATTTT.

This clone was recorded a few times. The V and J genes are TRBV7-8 and TRBJ2-7; 9 bases line up with TRBD2. J lost 1 base, V lost 7 bases, and 5 bases had no gene match. The CDR3 is 14 residues long. CDR1 and CDR2 (germline): SGHVS, FQNEAQ. CDR3 nucleotides: TGTGCCAGCATATCGCGGGGGGGTTCCTACGAGCAGTACTTC. Translation gives CASISRGGSYEQYF.

This chain connects TRBV7-6 to TRBJ2-5; D ambiguous. The CDR3 is made up of 13 amino acids. V was trimmed by 7 bases and J by 1 base, leaving 10 bases between them. The germline V gene encodes CDR1 SGHVS and CDR2 FNYEAQ. The CDR3 coding sequence is TGTGCCAGCACCCCGGAGTCCCAAGAGACCCAGTACTTC. Amino acid sequence: CASTPESQETQYF.

The chain joins TRBV19 to TRBJ1-4, with D maybe TRBD1 (5 bases). The CDR3 loop spans 16 amino acids. Trimming took 6 bases from V and 2 from J, leaving 16 bases between them. Germline V CDR1 and CDR2: LNHDA, SQIVND (reference sequence). Here the CDR3 reads CASRFQGFGTNEKLFF. CDR3 in DNA: TGTGCCAGTAGGTTCCAGGGATTTGGGACTAATGAAAAACTGTTTTTT.

The chain couples TRBV13 to TRBJ1-4; 7 bases match TRBD1. V shed 9 bases and J 4 bases; nucleotides not matched to a gene: 5. Germline assignment: CDR1 PRHDT and CDR2 FYEKMQ (reference sequence). CDR3 length: 13 amino acids. CDR3 residues: CASRQGVNEKLFF. In nucleotides, the CDR3 is TGTGCCAGTAGACAGGGAGTTAATGAAAAACTGTTTTTT.

The chain links TRBV6-1 to TRBJ2-7; 8 bases align to TRBD1. Germline CDR1 MNHNS, CDR2 SASEGT. The length of the CDR3 is 13 residues. Germline trimming cut 6 bases from V and 6 bases from J; bases unmatched to any gene: 7. CDR3 loop: CASRDREIAEQYF. As DNA, the CDR3 is TGTGCCAGCAGGGACAGGGAGATTGCCGAGCAGTACTTC.

V is TRBV30 and J is TRBJ2-7; D possibly corresponds to TRBD1 (6 bases). V was pared by 3 bases and J by 4 bases, with 10 bases between. This CDR3 has 12 amino acids. Germline V gene sequence: CDR1 GTSNPN, CDR2 SVGIG (reference sequence). CDR3 coding DNA: TGTGCCTGGAGCGGTGACAGGTACGAGCAGTACTTC. Its translation is CAWSGDRYEQYF.

The rearrangement links TRBV27 to TRBJ1-1; D unclear. Germline lookup yields CDR1 MNHEY and CDR2 SMNVEV (reference sequence). V lost 3 bases and J 3 bases, leaving 14 bases between the germline ends. This CDR3 is built from 15 residues. CDR3 residues: CASSFFPGGDTEAFF. For the CDR3, the DNA is TGTGCCAGCAGTTTCTTTCCCGGCGGGGACACTGAAGCTTTCTTT.

About this clone itself: An end of the junction does not agree with germline; a read error may underlie this. The CDR3: CASSFNDMDSGFTEAFF. The CDR3 DNA sequence: TGTGCTAGCAGCTTTAATGACATGGACAGTGGGTTCACTGAAGCTTTCTTT. This chain joins TRBV7-7 and TRBJ1-1; possible D gene TRBD1, 6 bases. The CDR3 is 17 amino acids. CDR1 is SSHAT, CDR2 FNYEAQ, per germline (reference sequence).

The chain has TRBV29-1 and TRBJ2-3; TRBD2 matches 9 bases. The germline V gene encodes CDR1 SQVTM and CDR2 ANQGSEA. After removal of 5 bases from V and 3 bases from J, the junction contained 3 bases not matched to a gene. CDR3 length: 13 residues. CDR3 DNA: TGCAGCGTTAAGAGCGGGGGGACAGATACGCAGTATTTT. Its translation is CSVKSGGTDTQYF.

The V and J genes are TRBV27 and TRBJ1-1, with D maybe TRBD1 (6 bases). Trimming took off 6 bases at V and 6 bases at J, with 11 bases between the two ends. Germline assignment: CDR1 MNHEY and CDR2 SMNVEV (reference sequence). The CDR3 totals 12 residues. The CDR3 DNA sequence: TGTGCCAGCAGGATAGGGGGATCTGAAGCTTTCTTT. Its protein is CASRIGGSEAFF.

This clone was recorded only once. The rearrangement uses TRBV6-6 and TRBJ1-1, with TRBD1 matching 7 bases. The CDR3 spans 14 residues. Germline V gene sequence: CDR1 MNHNY, CDR2 SVGAGI (reference sequence). Germline trimming cut 5 bases from V and 3 bases from J; bases unmatched to any gene: 6. The CDR3 reads CASSQTGTDTEAFF. The CDR3 region has the DNA TGTGCCAGCAGTCAAACCGGGACAGACACTGAAGCTTTCTTT.